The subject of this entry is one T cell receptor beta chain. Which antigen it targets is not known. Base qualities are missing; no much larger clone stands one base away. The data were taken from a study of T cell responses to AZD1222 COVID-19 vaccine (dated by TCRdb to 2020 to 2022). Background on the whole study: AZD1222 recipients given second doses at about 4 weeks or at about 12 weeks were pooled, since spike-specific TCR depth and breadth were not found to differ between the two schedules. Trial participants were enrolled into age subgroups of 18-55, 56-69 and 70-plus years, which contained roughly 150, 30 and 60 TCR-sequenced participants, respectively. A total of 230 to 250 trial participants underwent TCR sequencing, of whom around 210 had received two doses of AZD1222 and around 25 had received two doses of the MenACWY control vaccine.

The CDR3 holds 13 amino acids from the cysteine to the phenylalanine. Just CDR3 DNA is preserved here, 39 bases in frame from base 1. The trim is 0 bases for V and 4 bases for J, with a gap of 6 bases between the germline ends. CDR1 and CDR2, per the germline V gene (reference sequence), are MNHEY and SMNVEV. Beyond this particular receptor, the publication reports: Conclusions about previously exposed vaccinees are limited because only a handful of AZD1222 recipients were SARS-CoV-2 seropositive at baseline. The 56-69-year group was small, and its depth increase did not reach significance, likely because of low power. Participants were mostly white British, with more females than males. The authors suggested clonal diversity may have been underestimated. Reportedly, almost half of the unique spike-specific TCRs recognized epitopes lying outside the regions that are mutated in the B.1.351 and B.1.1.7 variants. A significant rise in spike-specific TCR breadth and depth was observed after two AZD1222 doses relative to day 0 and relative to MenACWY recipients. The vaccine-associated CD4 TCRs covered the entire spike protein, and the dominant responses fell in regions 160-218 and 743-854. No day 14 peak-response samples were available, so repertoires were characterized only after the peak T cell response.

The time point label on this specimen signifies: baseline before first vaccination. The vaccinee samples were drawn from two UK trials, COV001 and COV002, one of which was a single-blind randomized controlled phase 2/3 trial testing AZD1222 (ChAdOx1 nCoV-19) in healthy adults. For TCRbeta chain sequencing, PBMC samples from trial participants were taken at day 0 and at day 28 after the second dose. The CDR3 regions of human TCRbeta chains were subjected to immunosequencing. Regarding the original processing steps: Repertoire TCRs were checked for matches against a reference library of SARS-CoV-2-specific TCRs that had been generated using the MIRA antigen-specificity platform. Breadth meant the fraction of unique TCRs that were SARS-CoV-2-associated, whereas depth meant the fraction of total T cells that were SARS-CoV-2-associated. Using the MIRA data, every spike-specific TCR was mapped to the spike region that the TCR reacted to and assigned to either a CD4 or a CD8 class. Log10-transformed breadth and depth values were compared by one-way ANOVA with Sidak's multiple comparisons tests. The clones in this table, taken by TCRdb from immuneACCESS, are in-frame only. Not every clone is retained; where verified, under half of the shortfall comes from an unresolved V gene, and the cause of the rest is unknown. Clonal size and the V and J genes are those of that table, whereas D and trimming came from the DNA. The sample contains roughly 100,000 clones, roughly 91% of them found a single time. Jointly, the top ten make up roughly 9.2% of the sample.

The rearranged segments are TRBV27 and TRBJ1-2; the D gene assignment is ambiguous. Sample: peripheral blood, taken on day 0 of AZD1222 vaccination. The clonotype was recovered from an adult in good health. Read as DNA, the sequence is TGTGCCAGCAGTTTATCGTGGGGCTATGGCTACACCTTC. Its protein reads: CASSLSWGYGYTF.